This T cell receptor beta chain stems from a study of cytomegalovirus exposure and HLA in healthy donors. In the PCR, 60 Vbeta and 13 Jbeta primers were used. Data came from immunoSEQ multiplex PCR; TCRdb stores just in-frame clones and leaves some out. The sample records around 200,000 clones, roughly 68% being singletons. Germline lookup yields CDR1 MGHDK and CDR2 SYGVNS. Trimming cost V 1 base and J 6 bases; bases outside gene matches: 4. CDR3 length: 16 residues. Study conclusions and caveats: Indistinguishability led to the exclusion of some V segments, TRBV6-2 and TRBV6-3 included. The listing of 150 to 200 TCR beta chains classed them as cytomegalovirus-associated. An analysis that came later showed most CMV-associated TCR beta chains appearing HLA-restricted. It was reportedly the case that the classifier diagnosed cytomegalovirus status with high specificity and sensitivity.

Details on this clone: The antigen remains unidentified.

The rearrangement joins TRBV25-1 to TRBJ1-5, with TRBD1 matching over 12 bases. This TCR derives from a man in his forties or fifties in good health and CMV-seropositive. The sequenced material came from PBMCs. The CDR3: CASSESGTGGIQPQHF. CDR3 nucleotides: TGTGCCAGCAGTGAATCGGGGACAGGGGGCATTCAGCCCCAGCATTTT. Full variable domain (rest looked up from reference TRBV25-1 and TRBJ1-5): EADIYQTPRYLVIGTGKKITLECSQTMGHDKMYWYQQDPGMELHLIHYSYGVNSTEKGDLSSESTVSRIRTEHFPLTLESARPSHTSQYLCASSESGTGGIQPQHFGDGTRLSIL.